This paragraph reports one TCR beta chain. Repertoires were generated with immunoSEQ multiplex PCR, while TCRdb's copy carries only in-frame clones and drops some. The sample has 350,000 to 450,000 clones, under 90% seen once. These data belong to a study of Ad26.COV2.S vaccination and SARS-CoV-2 variants. Turning to the study itself: In the COV1001 trial, the donor was in the Ad26.COV2.S arm.

The CDR3 totals 13 residues. Germline V gives CDR1 SGHTA, CDR2 FQGNSA. V lost 1 base to trimming and J lost 9 bases, with 10 bases between them. Treatment: approximately 18 received Ad26.COV2.S at low or high dose, single or two shots; about 5 received placebo; per-sample allocation not given. Samples analyzed were those drawn on day 63 after the first vaccine or placebo injection. The receptor's source is a person aged 18-60 years who received the Ad26.COV2.S COVID-19 vaccine or a placebo. Sequenced here: peripheral blood, sampled in a trial of Ad26.COV2.S vaccine versus placebo. This rearrangement joins TRBV7-2 to TRBJ2-1, with TRBD2 as a possible D gene (6 bases). CDR3 coding DNA: TGTGCCAGCAGCTTAGGTAGCGGATTTGAGCAGTTCTTC. It encodes CASSLGSGFEQFF.